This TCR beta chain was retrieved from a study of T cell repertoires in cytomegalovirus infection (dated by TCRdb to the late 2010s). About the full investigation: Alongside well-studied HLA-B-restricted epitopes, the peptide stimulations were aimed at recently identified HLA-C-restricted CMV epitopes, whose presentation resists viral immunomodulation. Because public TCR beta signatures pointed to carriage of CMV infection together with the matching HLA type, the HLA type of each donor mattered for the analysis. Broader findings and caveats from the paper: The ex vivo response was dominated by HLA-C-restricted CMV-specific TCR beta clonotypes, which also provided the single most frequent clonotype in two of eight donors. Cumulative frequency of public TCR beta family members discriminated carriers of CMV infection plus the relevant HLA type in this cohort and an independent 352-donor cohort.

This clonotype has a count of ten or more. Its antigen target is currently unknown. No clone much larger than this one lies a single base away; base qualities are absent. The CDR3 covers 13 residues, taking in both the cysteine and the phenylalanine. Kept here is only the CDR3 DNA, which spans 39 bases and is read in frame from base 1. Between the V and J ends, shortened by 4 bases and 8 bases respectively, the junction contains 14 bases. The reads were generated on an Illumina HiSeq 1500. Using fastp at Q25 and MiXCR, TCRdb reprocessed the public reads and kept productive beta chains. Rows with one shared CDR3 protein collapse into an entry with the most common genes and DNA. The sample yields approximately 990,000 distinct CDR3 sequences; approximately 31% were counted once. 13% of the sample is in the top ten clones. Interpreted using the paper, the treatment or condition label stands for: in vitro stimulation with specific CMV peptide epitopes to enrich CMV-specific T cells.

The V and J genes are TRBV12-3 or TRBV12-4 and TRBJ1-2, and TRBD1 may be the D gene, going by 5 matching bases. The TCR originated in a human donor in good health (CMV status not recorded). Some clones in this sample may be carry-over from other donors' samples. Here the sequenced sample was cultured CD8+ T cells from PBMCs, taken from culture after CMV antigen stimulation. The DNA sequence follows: TGTGCCAGCAGTTCGGGACTTTTGGAGGGCTACACCTTC. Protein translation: CASSSGLLEGYTF.